What follows are 16 T cell receptor beta chains derived from one specimen sequenced in a study of cytomegalovirus exposure and HLA in healthy donors. The study ran its PCR with 60 Vbeta and 13 Jbeta primers. Sequenced by immunoSEQ multiplex PCR; TCRdb stores in-frame clones only, minus some. The top ten hold 2.5% to 3% of the sample, which has tens of thousands of clones, just over 75% seen once. The sample consisted of PBMCs. Receptor source: a man aged 50-59 years in good health and CMV-seropositive.

The chain is built from TRBV4-1 and TRBJ1-4; tentative D call: TRBD1 (6 bases). The germline gives CDR1 MGHRA, CDR2 YSYEKL. The CDR3 contains 18 residues. Trimming left V 4 bases short and J 2 bases short, with 20 bases between. The CDR3 spells CASSLGTPIPSTNEKLFF. The CDR3 region has the DNA TGCGCCAGCAGCCTCGGGACACCCATACCGAGTACTAATGAAAAACTGTTTTTT.

The chain is built from TRBV7-2 and TRBJ2-5; D is undetermined. Germline V gene data show CDR1 as SGHTA and CDR2 as FQGNSA. This CDR3 is built from 13 residues. Deletions cut 1 base from V and 2 bases from J, with 5 bases between. The CDR3 here is CASSLVLQETQYF. In DNA form, the CDR3 reads TGTGCCAGCAGCTTAGTTCTACAAGAGACCCAGTACTTC. The full variable domain, with the rest looked up from reference TRBV7-2 and TRBJ2-5, is GAGVSQSPSNKVTEKGKDVELRCDPISGHTALYWYRQSLGQGLEFLIYFQGNSAPDKSGLPSDRFSAERTGGSVSTLTIQRTQQEDSAVYLCASSLVLQETQYFGPGTRLLVL.

About this clone: An end of the junction does not agree with germline; a read error may underlie this. The chain recombines TRBV19 with TRBJ2-1; 7 bases map to TRBD2. The CDR3 is 15 residues long. Germline assignment: CDR1 LNHDA and CDR2 SQIVND (reference sequence). In DNA form, the CDR3 reads TGTGCCAGTAGTATGCTTGCGGGAGCAGTGAATGGGCAGTTCTTC. This encodes CASSMLAGAVNGQFF.

CDR3 sequence (DNA): TGTGCCAGCAGCACCCTTAGCCTAGTCCTGGCGGGCCACAATGAGCAGTTCTTC. Protein: CASSTLSLVLAGHNEQFF. The gene calls are TRBV7-2 and TRBJ2-1; possibly TRBD2 for D (5 bases). With 5 bases removed from V and 5 bases from J, the gap between germline ends came to 25 bases. Per germline, CDR1 SGHTA and CDR2 FQGNSA. CDR3 length equals 18 residues. The full variable domain, rest sourced from reference TRBV7-2 and TRBJ2-1, is GAGVSQSPSNKVTEKGKDVELRCDPISGHTALYWYRQSLGQGLEFLIYFQGNSAPDKSGLPSDRFSAERTGGSVSTLTIQRTQQEDSAVYLCASSTLSLVLAGHNEQFFGPGTRLTVL.

The V and J genes are TRBV4-1 and TRBJ2-7; tentatively, D is TRBD2 (6 bases). With 4 bases removed from V and 4 bases from J, the gap between germline ends came to 17 bases. The CDR3 covers 15 residues. Germline assignment: CDR1 MGHRA and CDR2 YSYEKL. The CDR3 nucleotides are TGCGCCAGCAGCCCCGGGGACTTCTCGGGGTACGAGCAGTACTTC. Residues: CASSPGDFSGYEQYF.

Points on this clone: The junction departs from the called germline gene at one end, perhaps through a read error. V gene TRBV7-9 combines with J gene TRBJ2-6; D might be TRBD1 (5 bases). From germline, CDR1 is SEHNR and CDR2 FQNEAQ (reference sequence). The CDR3 is 18 amino acids. In nucleotides, the CDR3 is TGTGCCAGCAGCCCCTTGGGCAGGGCCAGCTCTGGGGCCAACGGCCTGACTTTC. Its protein is CASSPLGRASSGANGLTF. The full variable domain, with the rest looked up from reference TRBV7-9 and TRBJ2-6, is DTGVSQNPRHKITKRGQNVTFRCDPISEHNRLYWYRQTLGQGPEFLTYFQNEAQLEKSRLLSDRFSAERPKGSFSTLEIQRTEQGDSAMYLCASSPLGRASSGANGLTFGAGSRLTVL.

The CDR3 spells CASSFQGAETQYF. Here the CDR3 DNA reads TGTGCCAGCAGCTTCCAAGGGGCAGAGACCCAGTACTTC. The genes are TRBV5-4 and TRBJ2-5; D might be TRBD1 (5 bases). Trimming removed 2 bases at V and 4 bases at J, with 9 bases between. CDR1 is SGHNT and CDR2 is YYREEE in the germline V gene (reference sequence). CDR3 size: 13 residues.

The chain combines TRBV10-3 with TRBJ1-1, with TRBD1 identical over 7 bases. The CDR3 runs to 14 residues. Germline CDR1 is ENHRY and CDR2 is SYGVKD. After removal of 3 bases from V and 3 bases from J, the junction contained 4 bases not matched to a gene. DNA of the CDR3: TGTGCCATCAGTGATGCAGGGGGAGACACTGAAGCTTTCTTT. Residues: CAISDAGGDTEAFF.

The chain is built from TRBV5-6 and TRBJ1-2; D is possibly TRBD1 (5 bases). Trimming took off 1 base at V and 4 bases at J, with 11 bases between the two ends. Germline loops: CDR1 SGHDT, CDR2 YYEEEE. CDR3 length: 14 residues. The CDR3 nucleotides are TGTGCCAGCAGCTTGACAGTCAGGGCCTATGGCTACACCTTC. Its translation: CASSLTVRAYGYTF. Together with reference TRBV5-6 and TRBJ1-2, the CDR3 gives the full variable domain: DAGVTQSPTHLIKTRGQQVTLRCSPKSGHDTVSWYQQALGQGPQFIFQYYEEEERQRGNFPDRFSGHQFPNYSSELNVNALLLGDSALYLCASSLTVRAYGYTFGSGTRLTVV.

V gene TRBV9 combines with J gene TRBJ2-2, with D possibly matching TRBD2 (5 bases). Deletions cut 0 bases from V and 4 bases from J, with 10 bases between. Looked up from germline, CDR1 is SGDLS and CDR2 is YYNGEE. CDR3 size: 15 residues. The CDR3 DNA sequence: TGTGCCAGCAGCGTAGTCGGAGGACTCACCGGGGAGCTGTTTTTT. This sequence encodes CASSVVGGLTGELFF.

The rearrangement uses TRBV11-3 and TRBJ1-5; 9 bases map to TRBD1. Germline CDR1 is SGHNT and CDR2 is YENEEA. The junction had 4 bases not matched to a gene; V was cut back by 9 bases and J by 4 bases. The CDR3 totals 13 residues. The CDR3 reads CASATGGNQPQHF. In DNA, the CDR3 is TGTGCCAGTGCGACAGGGGGGAATCAGCCCCAGCATTTT.

V usage is TRBV7-2 and J usage is TRBJ1-3; the D is unclear. This CDR3 region has 14 residues. The germline V and J ends were trimmed by 2 bases and 4 bases, with 9 bases remaining between them. Germline CDR1 and CDR2: SGHTA and FQGNSA. CDR3 in amino acids: CASSLFRGGNTIYF. CDR3 nucleotides: TGTGCCAGCAGCTTATTCCGAGGAGGAAACACCATATATTTT.

The genes are TRBV6-4 and TRBJ2-2; 8 nucleotides line up with TRBD1. Trimming removed 5 bases from V and 4 bases from J; junction bases left unmatched: 3. The CDR3 sequence is 14 residues long. The germline V gene has CDR1 MRHNA and CDR2 SNTAGT. CDR3 nucleotide sequence: TGTGCCAGCAGTCAGGGGGCCGGCACCGGGGAGCTGTTTTTT. It codes for CASSQGAGTGELFF.

Within the sample, this clone is medium-sized (0.01 to 0.1%). V and J are TRBV5-4 and TRBJ1-1; 8 positions match TRBD1. Germline values: CDR1 SGHNT, CDR2 YYREEE (reference sequence). This CDR3 region has 14 residues. With V trimmed by 5 bases and J by 4 bases, 7 bases remained unmatched. CDR3 region: CASRATGEATEAFF. The CDR3 DNA follows: TGTGCCAGCAGAGCGACAGGGGAGGCCACTGAAGCTTTCTTT.

The sample holds a few counts of this clone. The gene calls are TRBV10-3 and TRBJ2-2, with TRBD2 matching over 13 bases. The ends lost 7 bases at V and 0 bases at J; junction bases unmatched: 5. The CDR3 is 17 amino acids. Germline loops: CDR1 ENHRY, CDR2 SYGVKD. Written as DNA, the CDR3 is TGTGCCATCACCGGGACTAGCGGGACACCGAACACCGGGGAGCTGTTTTTT. This gives the protein CAITGTSGTPNTGELFF.

As for this clone: The junction departs from the called germline gene at one end, perhaps through a read error. J is TRBJ2-1 and V is TRBV7-6; 14 bases fit TRBD2. Germline values: CDR1 SGHVS, CDR2 FNYEAQ. The CDR3 consists of 17 residues. The CDR3 is CAGSLGLAGGLGYEQFF. CDR3 bases: TGTGCCGGCAGCTTAGGACTAGCGGGAGGTCTAGGCTATGAGCAGTTCTTC.